This T cell receptor beta chain emerged from a study of technical replicates of blood from several donors (dated 2017 in TCRdb). In the case of this clone: Its specific antigen is unknown. No base qualities exist here, and no much larger clone lies one base off it.

Receptor amplification or capture employed the immunoSEQ multiplex PCR assay. The table comes from immuneACCESS by way of TCRdb, which keeps in-frame sequences with V and J called. Part of the clones is missing from these tables; in studies checked, under half for an unresolved V gene and the rest for unknown reasons. The sample table contains about 70,000 clones; only one count was recorded for around 97% of them. The ten largest make up approximately 0.2% of the sample. CDR3 length: 15 amino acids, cysteine to phenylalanine. The retained sequence is limited to the CDR3, 45 bases, with the frame set at the first base. In the germline V gene (reference sequence), CDR1 corresponds to MNHNY and CDR2 to SVGAGI. V ends up 7 bases short and J 0 bases short, with an unmatched junction base count of 6.

Sequencing was carried out using T cells isolated from PBMCs. The TCR was taken from a human donor in good health. The chain uses TRBV6-6 and TRBJ2-1; TRBD1 fits 7 bases in the junction. The CDR3 protein is CASTPGGNSYNEQFF. The bases are TGTGCCAGCACTCCAGGGGGTAACTCCTACAATGAGCAGTTCTTC.